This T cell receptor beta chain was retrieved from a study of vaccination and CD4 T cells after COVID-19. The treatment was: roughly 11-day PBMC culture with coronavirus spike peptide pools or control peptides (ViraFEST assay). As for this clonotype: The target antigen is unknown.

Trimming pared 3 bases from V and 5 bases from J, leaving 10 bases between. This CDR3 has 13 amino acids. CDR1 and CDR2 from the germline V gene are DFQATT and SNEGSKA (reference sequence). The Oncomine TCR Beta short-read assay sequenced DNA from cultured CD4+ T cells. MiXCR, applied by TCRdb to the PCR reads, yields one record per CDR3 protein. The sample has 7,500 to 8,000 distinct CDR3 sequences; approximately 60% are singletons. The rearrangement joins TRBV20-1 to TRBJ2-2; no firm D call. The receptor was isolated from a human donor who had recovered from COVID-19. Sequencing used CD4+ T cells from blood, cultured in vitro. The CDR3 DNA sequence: TGCAGTGCTAGTGGTCACCTGACCGGGGAGCTGTTTTTT. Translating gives CSASGHLTGELFF.